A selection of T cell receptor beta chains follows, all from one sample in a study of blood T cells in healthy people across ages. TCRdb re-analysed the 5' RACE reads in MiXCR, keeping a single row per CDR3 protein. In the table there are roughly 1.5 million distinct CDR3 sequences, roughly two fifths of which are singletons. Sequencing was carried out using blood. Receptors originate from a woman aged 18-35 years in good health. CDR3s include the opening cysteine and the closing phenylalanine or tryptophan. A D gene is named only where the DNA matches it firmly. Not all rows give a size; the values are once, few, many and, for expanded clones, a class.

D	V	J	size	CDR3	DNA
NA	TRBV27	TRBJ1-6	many	CASSLDWASNSPLHF	TGTGCCAGCAGTTTAGATTGGGCATCGAATTCACCCCTCCACTTT
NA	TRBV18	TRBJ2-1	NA	CASSHPGGQNEQFF	TGTGCCAGCTCACACCCTGGCGGGCAGAATGAGCAGTTCTTC
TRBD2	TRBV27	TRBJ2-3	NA	CASSLVLAGAYSTDTQYF	TGTGCCAGCAGTTTAGTTCTAGCGGGGGCTTATAGCACAGATACGCAGTATTTT
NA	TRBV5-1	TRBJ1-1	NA	CASSHSSMMNTEAFF	TGCGCCAGCAGCCACTCCAGCATGATGAACACTGAAGCTTTCTTT
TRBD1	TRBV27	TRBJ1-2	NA	CASSASTGNYGYTF	TGTGCCAGCAGTGCTTCGACAGGGAACTATGGCTACACCTTC
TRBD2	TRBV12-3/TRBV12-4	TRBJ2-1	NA	CASSPGAGGHPGQFF	TGTGCCAGCAGTCCAGGGGCGGGGGGTCATCCTGGGCAGTTCTTC
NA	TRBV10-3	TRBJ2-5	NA	CAISPRGGQETQYF	TGTGCCATCAGCCCCCGGGGAGGCCAAGAGACCCAGTACTTC
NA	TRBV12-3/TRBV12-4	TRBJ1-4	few	CASSLSLSVPEKLFF	TGTGCCAGCAGTTTGAGCCTCTCCGTGCCTGAAAAACTGTTTTTT
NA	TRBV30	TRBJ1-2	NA	CASTVFRGGSLYYGYTF	TGTGCCTCCACTGTGTTTCGGGGGGGCTCGCTGTACTATGGCTACACCTTC
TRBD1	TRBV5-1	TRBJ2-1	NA	CASSLEWQGVIGDEQFF	TGCGCCAGCAGCTTGGAGTGGCAGGGGGTCATCGGGGATGAGCAGTTCTTC
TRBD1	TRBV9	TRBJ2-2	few	CASSAPGTGNTGELFF	TGTGCCAGCAGCGCACCCGGGACAGGGAACACCGGGGAGCTGTTTTTT
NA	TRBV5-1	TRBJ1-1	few	CASSLAGDRNTEAFF	TGCGCCAGCAGCTTGGCCGGAGACAGGAACACTGAAGCTTTCTTT
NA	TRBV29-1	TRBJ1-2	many	CSVAQDPGSGYTF	TGCAGCGTTGCCCAGGACCCGGGGTCTGGCTACACCTTC
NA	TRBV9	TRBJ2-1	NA	CASSPAQGISYNEQFF	TGTGCCAGCAGCCCAGCCCAGGGTATCTCTTACAATGAGCAGTTCTTC
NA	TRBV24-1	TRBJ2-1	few	CATSEGGVLSYNEQFF	TGTGCCACCAGTGAGGGGGGAGTCCTCTCCTACAATGAGCAGTTCTTC
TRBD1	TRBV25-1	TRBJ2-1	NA	CASNGQDWYNEQFF	TGTGCCAGCAACGGACAGGACTGGTACAATGAGCAGTTCTTC
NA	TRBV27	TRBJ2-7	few	CASSLFAGYEQYF	TGTGCCAGCAGTTTATTTGCGGGGTACGAGCAGTACTTC
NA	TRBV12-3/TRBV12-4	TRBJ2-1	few	CASRPRGLSSYNEQFF	TGTGCCAGCAGGCCACGGGGGTTATCATCATACAATGAGCAGTTCTTC
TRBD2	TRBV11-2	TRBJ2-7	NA	CASSQLSGSFNEQYF	TGTGCCAGCAGCCAACTTAGCGGGAGTTTCAACGAGCAGTACTTC
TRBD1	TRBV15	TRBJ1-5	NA	CATSKDRGQGNQPQHF	TGTGCCACCAGCAAAGATCGTGGACAGGGAAATCAGCCCCAGCATTTT
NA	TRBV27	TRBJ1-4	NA	CASKTAASNEKLFF	TGTGCCAGCAAGACTGCGGCCAGCAATGAAAAACTGTTTTTT
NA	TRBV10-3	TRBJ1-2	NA	CAISESGVGVTGYSYTF	TGTGCCATCAGTGAGTCAGGAGTAGGGGTAACGGGCTATAGCTACACCTTC
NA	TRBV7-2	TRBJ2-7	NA	CASSLDPRNYEQYF	TGTGCCAGCAGCTTAGATCCCAGGAATTACGAGCAGTACTTC
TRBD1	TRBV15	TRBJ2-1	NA	CATSRGVTGDNEQFF	TGTGCCACCAGCAGAGGGGTTACAGGGGACAATGAGCAGTTCTTC
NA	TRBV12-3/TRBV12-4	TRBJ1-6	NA	CASRGSSYNSPLHF	TGTGCCAGCAGAGGGAGCTCCTATAATTCACCCCTCCACTTT
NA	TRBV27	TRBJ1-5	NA	CASITRHRSNQPQHF	TGTGCCAGCATCACTCGACACCGTAGCAATCAGCCCCAGCATTTT
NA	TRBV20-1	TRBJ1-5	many	CSAREGLSNQPQHF	TGCAGTGCTAGGGAGGGGTTGAGCAATCAGCCCCAGCATTTT
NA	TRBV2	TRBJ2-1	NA	CASMWTRSYNEQFF	TGTGCCAGCATGTGGACCAGATCCTACAATGAGCAGTTCTTC
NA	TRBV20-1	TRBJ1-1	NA	CSARAYTEAFF	TGCAGTGCTAGAGCGTACACTGAAGCTTTCTTT